The 28 T cell receptor beta chains below were found in one sample sequenced in a study of T-cell reconstitution after alpha-beta-depleted transplantation in children. The library targeted TCRbeta and was prepared with unique molecular identifiers. TCRdb independently ran MiXCR on the PCR reads; one entry per CDR3 protein. The table has about 610,000 distinct CDR3 sequences, over 9.5% seen once. Source: PBMCs from the stem cell graft donor, taken from the stem cell graft. The receptors originated from a human donor who donated a stem cell graft to a child with acute myeloid leukemia.

The chain employs TRBV7-2 and TRBJ2-3; 8 bases are shared with TRBD1. The length of the CDR3 is 15 residues. CDR1 is SGHTA and CDR2 is FQGNSA in the germline V gene. The junction had 8 bases not matched to a gene; V was cut back by 5 bases and J by 4 bases. DNA of the CDR3: TGTGCCAGCAGCGTGGGGACAGGTCTCCCAGATACGCAGTATTTT. Residues: CASSVGTGLPDTQYF.

The chain uses TRBV29-1 and TRBJ2-1; D not certain. Germline V CDR1 and CDR2: SQVTM, ANQGSEA. The V gene lost 5 bases and the J gene lost 3 bases, with 11 bases spanning the gap. There are 13 residues in the CDR3. The chain's CDR3 is CSVRGRHYNEQFF. Written as DNA, the CDR3 is TGCAGCGTTCGCGGACGGCACTACAATGAGCAGTTCTTC.

This clonotype occurred many times. The chain's CDR3 is CASIMDRVGYNEQFF. CDR3 DNA: TGTGCCAGCATCATGGACAGGGTAGGGTACAATGAGCAGTTCTTC. The chain carries TRBV2 and TRBJ2-1; 8 nucleotides match TRBD1. CDR3 length equals 15 residues. Germline CDR1 SNHLY, CDR2 FYNNEI. The ends lost 7 bases at V and 4 bases at J; junction bases unmatched: 9.

The sample holds many counts of this clonotype. The V call is TRBV29-1, the J call TRBJ2-1; 7 nucleotides agree with TRBD1. Trimming cost V 4 bases and J 0 bases; bases outside gene matches: 9. The germline V gene encodes CDR1 SQVTM and CDR2 ANQGSEA. This CDR3 comprises 16 residues. CDR3 region: CSVVYPHRGSYNEQFF. CDR3 nucleotide sequence: TGCAGCGTTGTATACCCCCACAGGGGCTCCTACAATGAGCAGTTCTTC.

In this sample, this clonotype turned up many times. V usage is TRBV2 and J usage is TRBJ1-6; no clear D. The CDR3 consists of 13 residues. V shed 4 bases and J shed 7 bases, with 8 bases lying between them. Looked up from germline, CDR1 is SNHLY and CDR2 is FYNNEI. The CDR3, as DNA: TGTGCCAGCAGTGCTCAGGAAAATTCACCCCTCCACTTT. Amino acids: CASSAQENSPLHF.

The rearrangement uses TRBV28 and TRBJ2-7, with 9 bases lining up with TRBD1. Germline trimming cut 6 bases from V and 5 bases from J; bases unmatched to any gene: 8. This CDR3 contains 14 residues. The V gene's germline CDR1 is MDHEN and CDR2 SYDVKM. CDR3: CASRGTGRSHEQYF. Here the CDR3 DNA reads TGTGCCAGCAGGGGGACAGGGCGGTCCCACGAGCAGTACTTC. The entire variable domain, with the rest obtained from reference TRBV28 and TRBJ2-7, is as follows: DVKVTQSSRYLVKRTGEKVFLECVQDMDHENMFWYRQDPGLGLRLIYFSYDVKMKEKGDIPEGYSVSREKKERFSLILESASTNQTSMYLCASRGTGRSHEQYFGPGTRLTVT.

This clonotype has more than one count but fewer than ten. This sequence joins TRBV5-5 and TRBJ2-7; 7 nucleotides align to TRBD2. Trimming at V came to 5 bases and at J to 2 bases, leaving 4 bases not matched to a gene. Germline loops: CDR1 SGHKS, CDR2 YYEKEE (reference sequence). The CDR3 is 13 amino acids. The CDR3 DNA reads TGTGCCAGCAGACCCGGACTAGCCTACGAGCAGTACTTC. It specifies CASRPGLAYEQYF.

This clonotype occurred many times. This chain links TRBV7-3 with TRBJ2-1; D is perhaps TRBD2 (5 bases). V lost 5 bases and J lost 1, with 15 bases in between. In germline, CDR1 is SGHTA, CDR2 FQGTGA. This CDR3 has 16 residues. The CDR3, as DNA: TGTGCCAGCAGCCTAGCCCCCGGTATGTCCTACAATGAGCAGTTCTTC. Translating gives CASSLAPGMSYNEQFF.

This clonotype came up a few times. The V and J genes are TRBV5-6 and TRBJ2-7, with D possibly TRBD1 on 6 matching bases. CDR3 size: 14 residues. Per germline, CDR1 SGHDT and CDR2 YYEEEE. Trimming stripped 4 bases from V and 4 bases from J, with 15 bases between. The CDR3 DNA reads TGTGCCAGCAGCCTTACCGGGACAACTTACGAGCAGTACTTC. This gives the protein CASSLTGTTYEQYF.

This clonotype occurred many times. This sequence joins TRBV3-1 and TRBJ2-7; 10 bases align to TRBD2. Germline V gene sequence: CDR1 LGHDT, CDR2 YNNKEL (reference sequence). CDR3 length: 16 residues. V was pared by 2 bases and J by 7 bases, with 11 bases of the junction left unmatched. The CDR3 loop is CASSQKHLASGREQYF. The CDR3 region has the DNA TGTGCCAGCAGCCAAAAGCATCTGGCTAGCGGGAGAGAGCAGTACTTC.

The chain has TRBV5-1 and TRBJ2-5; tentatively, D is TRBD2 (5 bases). The V gene lost 4 bases and the J gene lost 3 bases, with 16 bases spanning the gap. This CDR3 is built from 15 residues. Germline V gives CDR1 SGHRS, CDR2 YFSETQ. This CDR3 reads CASSPTGTREETQYF. Written as DNA, the CDR3 is TGCGCCAGCAGCCCAACGGGCACGCGGGAAGAGACCCAGTACTTC.

The chain combines TRBV10-3 with TRBJ2-5; 12 nucleotides agree with TRBD1. V shed 10 bases, J shed 6 bases, and the junction held 12 bases outside the gene matches. The CDR3 runs to 15 residues. The germline V gene has CDR1 ENHRY and CDR2 SYGVKD. CDR3 sequence (DNA): TGTGCCACCCAACCCGGGACAGGGGGCGGAAAGACCCAGTACTTC. Translated: CATQPGTGGGKTQYF.

This clonotype occurred a few times. V usage is TRBV7-6 and J usage is TRBJ2-2, with 7 bases that match TRBD2. Trimming removed 2 bases from V and 6 bases from J; junction bases left unmatched: 12. Germline CDR1 SGHVS, CDR2 FNYEAQ. This CDR3 has 17 residues. CDR3 region: CASSLSLRDYGPGELFF. CDR3 bases: TGTGCCAGCAGCTTAAGTCTCCGGGACTATGGTCCCGGGGAGCTGTTTTTT.

J is TRBJ2-7 and V is TRBV27; 8 bases match TRBD2. Per the germline V gene, CDR1 is MNHEY and CDR2 is SMNVEV (reference sequence). This CDR3 region has 16 residues. V lost 4 bases, J lost 2 bases, and 10 bases stayed unmatched. DNA for the CDR3: TGTGCCAGCAGTTCCTCGTTTAGCGGGGCCACCTACGAGCAGTACTTC. Protein: CASSSSFSGATYEQYF.

Ten or more counts support this clonotype. The chain is built from TRBV5-1 and TRBJ1-1; D is undetermined. CDR3 length: 15 amino acids. The V end was cut by 2 bases, the J end by 4 bases, with 15 bases between. Per the germline V gene, CDR1 is SGHRS and CDR2 is YFSETQ. This chain's CDR3 is CASSFSTGWSTEAFF. The CDR3 coding sequence is TGCGCCAGCAGCTTCTCGACGGGTTGGAGCACTGAAGCTTTCTTT.

This chain connects TRBV12-3 or TRBV12-4 to TRBJ2-7; tentatively, D is TRBD1 (6 bases). V lost 4 bases to trimming and J lost 6 bases, with 13 bases between them. The CDR3 is 13 residues long. The CDR3 loop is CASSWTQGSEQYF. The CDR3 DNA reads as TGTGCCAGCAGTTGGACGCAGGGGAGCGAGCAGTACTTC.

In this sample, this clonotype turned up many times. This chain connects TRBV7-2 to TRBJ1-1; D gene ambiguous. CDR1 and CDR2 from the germline V gene are SGHTA and FQGNSA. With 5 bases removed from V and 0 bases from J, the gap between germline ends came to 10 bases. This CDR3 has 14 amino acids. CDR3 loop: CASSLGPVNTEAFF. The CDR3 DNA reads TGTGCCAGCAGCCTAGGACCGGTGAACACTGAAGCTTTCTTT.

This clonotype was counted many times. The CDR3 region is CASSLQSSDTQYF. CDR3 coding DNA: TGTGCCAGCAGCTTACAAAGCTCAGATACGCAGTATTTT. The chain combines TRBV11-3 with TRBJ2-3; D is undetermined. CDR3 length: 13 amino acids. V lost 2 bases and J lost 4, with 7 bases in between. CDR1 SGHNT and CDR2 YENEEA come from the germline V gene.

V is TRBV20-1 and J is TRBJ2-7, with 10 bases identical to TRBD1. CDR3 size: 15 residues. Germline loops: CDR1 DFQATT, CDR2 SNEGSKA (reference sequence). J was trimmed by 5 bases and V by 1 base; bases with no gene match: 8. The CDR3, as DNA: TGCAGTGCTAGAGGTATCCGGACAGGGGGTGACGAGCAGTACTTC. This encodes CSARGIRTGGDEQYF.

This clonotype appeared a few times. The V call is TRBV28, the J call TRBJ2-1; possible D gene TRBD2, 6 bases. This CDR3 contains 14 residues. Trimming took off 6 bases at V and 1 base at J, with 10 bases between the two ends. Germline CDR1 is MDHEN and CDR2 is SYDVKM. CDR3 residues: CASRLTRSYNEQFF. The CDR3 nucleotides read TGTGCCAGCAGGCTGACTAGATCCTACAATGAGCAGTTCTTC.

In its sample, this clonotype was seen many times. The genes are TRBV6-5 and TRBJ2-1; possibly TRBD1 for D (5 bases). The CDR3 spans 16 residues. Trimming stripped 6 bases from V and 3 bases from J, with 18 bases between. The germline V gene encodes CDR1 MNHEY and CDR2 SVGAGI. The CDR3 DNA reads TGTGCCAGCAGCCGATACAGGTCAGGTAGCTACAATGAGCAGTTCTTC. Its translation is CASSRYRSGSYNEQFF.

This clonotype has only a few counts. The chain links TRBV12-3 or TRBV12-4 to TRBJ1-3; D is perhaps TRBD1 (5 bases). Trimming took off 1 base at V and 0 bases at J, with 7 bases between the two ends. The CDR3 contains 15 residues. CDR3 bases: TGTGCCAGCAGTTTAGGAGGGGACTCTGGAAACACCATATATTTT. Its protein product is CASSLGGDSGNTIYF.

The genes are TRBV6-5 and TRBJ1-2; no clear D gene. Deletions cut 0 bases from V and 6 bases from J, with 8 bases between. This CDR3 is 13 amino acids long. The germline V gene encodes CDR1 MNHEY and CDR2 SVGAGI. DNA of the CDR3: TGTGCCAGCAGTTACTCCCTCTCCGATGGCTACACCTTC. Translation: CASSYSLSDGYTF.

The chain links TRBV3-1 to TRBJ2-2; TRBD2 agrees at 10 bases. The CDR3 has 17 amino acids. V lost 1 base to trimming and J lost 0 bases; unmatched junction nucleotides: 2. Germline V lookup: CDR1 LGHDT, CDR2 YNNKEL (reference sequence). CDR3 DNA: TGTGCCAGCAGCCAAGTAGCGGGAGGTACGAACACCGGGGAGCTGTTTTTT. Translated: CASSQVAGGTNTGELFF.

The V call is TRBV27, the J call TRBJ1-6; 7 bases match TRBD1. The length of the CDR3 is 14 residues. The V gene end was trimmed by 7 bases and the J gene end by 9 bases; junction bases not matched to a gene: 9. Germline loops: CDR1 MNHEY, CDR2 SMNVEV (reference sequence). CDR3 coding DNA: TGTGCCAGCAATAAACAGGGGTTGGTTTCACCCCTCCACTTT. Protein sequence: CASNKQGLVSPLHF.

This clonotype was observed a handful of times. Relative to the germline gene, one junction end is altered; a read error may explain this. The chain combines TRBV20-1 with TRBJ2-7; TRBD2 aligns across 12 bases. The CDR3 extends over 13 amino acids. Germline CDR1 DFQATT, CDR2 SNEGSKA (reference sequence). The CDR3 DNA follows: TGCAGTGCTAGAGATCCGCCTAGCGGGGGGGACTCCTTC. It specifies CSARDPPSGGDSF.

This clonotype was found many times. The gene calls are TRBV14 and TRBJ1-6; 8 positions match TRBD1. The V and J ends lost 0 bases and 7 bases, in that order; junction bases with no gene match: 14. Looked up from germline, CDR1 is SGHDN and CDR2 is FVKESK. This CDR3 spans 19 amino acids. DNA of the CDR3: TGTGCCAGCAGCCAAGATTTGGGGACAGGACACGCGGTGAATTCACCCCTCCACTTT. Translation: CASSQDLGTGHAVNSPLHF.

This clonotype came up many times. This rearrangement joins TRBV4-3 to TRBJ2-7, with a weak D call TRBD1 (6 bases). The CDR3 has 14 amino acids. With 1 base removed from V and 2 bases from J, the gap between germline ends came to 9 bases. Germline-derived CDR1 and CDR2 are LGHNA and YSLEER. Here the CDR3 DNA reads TGCGCCAGCAGCCAAGGGACAGCCACCTACGAGCAGTACTTC. Protein product: CASSQGTATYEQYF.